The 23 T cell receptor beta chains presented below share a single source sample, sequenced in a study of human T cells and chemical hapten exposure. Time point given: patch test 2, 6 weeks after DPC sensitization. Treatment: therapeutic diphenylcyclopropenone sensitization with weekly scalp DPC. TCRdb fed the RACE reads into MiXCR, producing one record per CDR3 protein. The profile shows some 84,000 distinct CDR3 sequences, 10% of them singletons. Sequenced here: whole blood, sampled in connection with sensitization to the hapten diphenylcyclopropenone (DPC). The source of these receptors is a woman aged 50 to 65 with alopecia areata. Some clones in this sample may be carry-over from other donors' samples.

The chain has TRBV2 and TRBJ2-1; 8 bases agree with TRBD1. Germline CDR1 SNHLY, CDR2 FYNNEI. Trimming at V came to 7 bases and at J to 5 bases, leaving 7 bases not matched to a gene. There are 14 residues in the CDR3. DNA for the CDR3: TGTGCCAGCACCGGACAGGGTAACAACAATGAGCAGTTCTTC. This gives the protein CASTGQGNNNEQFF.

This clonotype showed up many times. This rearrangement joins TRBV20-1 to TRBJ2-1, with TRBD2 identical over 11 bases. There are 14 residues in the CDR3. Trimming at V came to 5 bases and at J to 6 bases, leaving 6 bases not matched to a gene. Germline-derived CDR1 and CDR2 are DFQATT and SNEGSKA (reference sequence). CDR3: CSAYLAGGSNEQFF. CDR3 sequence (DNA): TGCAGTGCTTATCTAGCGGGAGGTTCCAATGAGCAGTTCTTC.

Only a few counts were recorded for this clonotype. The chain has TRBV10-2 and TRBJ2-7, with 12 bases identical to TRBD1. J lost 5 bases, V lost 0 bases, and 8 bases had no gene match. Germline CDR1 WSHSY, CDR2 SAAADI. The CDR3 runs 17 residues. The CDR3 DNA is TGCGCCAGCAGTGAGTCGTATGCGGGACAGGGGGCCGACGAGCAGTACTTC. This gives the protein CASSESYAGQGADEQYF.

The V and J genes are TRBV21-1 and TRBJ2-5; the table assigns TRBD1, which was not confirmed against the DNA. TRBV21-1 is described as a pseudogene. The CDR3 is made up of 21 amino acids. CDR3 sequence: CASSKEFRVTRDRGLEETQYF. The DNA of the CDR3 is TGTGCCAGCAGCAAAGAATTTCGGGTTACCCGGGACAGGGGGCTCGAGGAGACCCAGTACTTC.

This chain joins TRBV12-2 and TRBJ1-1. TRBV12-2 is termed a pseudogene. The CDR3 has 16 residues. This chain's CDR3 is CASRLAWGDSNTEAFF. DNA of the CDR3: TGTGCAAGTCGCTTAGCCTGGGGAGATTCGAACACTGAAGCTTTCTTT.

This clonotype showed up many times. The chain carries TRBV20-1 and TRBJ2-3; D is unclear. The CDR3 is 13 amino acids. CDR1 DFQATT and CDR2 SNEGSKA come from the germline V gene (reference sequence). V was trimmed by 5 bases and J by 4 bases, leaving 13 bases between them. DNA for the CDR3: TGCAGTGCTCAGGATGCGATGGCAGATACGCAGTATTTT. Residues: CSAQDAMADTQYF.

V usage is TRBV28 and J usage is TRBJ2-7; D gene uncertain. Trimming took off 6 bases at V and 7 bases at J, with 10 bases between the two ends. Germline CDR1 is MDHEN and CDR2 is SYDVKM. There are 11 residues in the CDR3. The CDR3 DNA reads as TGTGCCAGCAGCCGTAGCTGGGAGCAGTACTTC. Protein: CASSRSWEQYF.

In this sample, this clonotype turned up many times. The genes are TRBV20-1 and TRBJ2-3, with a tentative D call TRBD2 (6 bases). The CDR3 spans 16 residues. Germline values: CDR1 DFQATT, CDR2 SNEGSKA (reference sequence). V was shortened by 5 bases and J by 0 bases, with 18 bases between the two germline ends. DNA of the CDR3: TGCAGTGCTCGGGAGCGAGGGACGGGGAGCACAGATACGCAGTATTTT. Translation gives CSARERGTGSTDTQYF.

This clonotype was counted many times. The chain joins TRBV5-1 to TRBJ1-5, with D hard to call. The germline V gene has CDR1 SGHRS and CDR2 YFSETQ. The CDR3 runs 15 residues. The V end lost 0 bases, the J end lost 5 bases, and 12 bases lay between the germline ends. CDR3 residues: CASSLDPGEYQPQHF. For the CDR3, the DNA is TGCGCCAGCAGCTTGGATCCCGGGGAATATCAGCCCCAGCATTTT.

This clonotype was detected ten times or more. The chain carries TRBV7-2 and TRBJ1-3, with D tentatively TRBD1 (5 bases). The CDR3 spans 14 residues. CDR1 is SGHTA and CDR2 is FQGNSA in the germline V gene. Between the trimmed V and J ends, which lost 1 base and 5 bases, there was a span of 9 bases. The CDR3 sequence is CASSLEAGRNTIYF. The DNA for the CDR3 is TGTGCCAGCAGCTTAGAGGCGGGGCGAAACACCATATATTTT.

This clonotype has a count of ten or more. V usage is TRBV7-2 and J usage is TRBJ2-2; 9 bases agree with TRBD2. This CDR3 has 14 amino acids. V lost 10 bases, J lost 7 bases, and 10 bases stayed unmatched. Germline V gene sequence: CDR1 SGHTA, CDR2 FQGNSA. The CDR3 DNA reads TGTGCCACGCGAAGTAGCGGGAGTGGCGGGGAGCTGTTTTTT. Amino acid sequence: CATRSSGSGGELFF.

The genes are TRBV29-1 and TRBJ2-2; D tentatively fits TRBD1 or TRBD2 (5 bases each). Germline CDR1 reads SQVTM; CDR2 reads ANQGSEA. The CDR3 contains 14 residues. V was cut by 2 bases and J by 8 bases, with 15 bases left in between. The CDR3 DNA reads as TGCAGCGTTGAACCCCAGGCAGGGACGGGGGAGCTGTTTTTT. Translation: CSVEPQAGTGELFF.

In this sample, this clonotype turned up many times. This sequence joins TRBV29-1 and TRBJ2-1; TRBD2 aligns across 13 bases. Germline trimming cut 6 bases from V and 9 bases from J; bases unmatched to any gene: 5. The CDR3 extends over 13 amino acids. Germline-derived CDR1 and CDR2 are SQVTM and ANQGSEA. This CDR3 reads CSVGLAGMGEQFF. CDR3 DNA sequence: TGCAGCGTGGGACTAGCGGGAATGGGTGAGCAGTTCTTC.

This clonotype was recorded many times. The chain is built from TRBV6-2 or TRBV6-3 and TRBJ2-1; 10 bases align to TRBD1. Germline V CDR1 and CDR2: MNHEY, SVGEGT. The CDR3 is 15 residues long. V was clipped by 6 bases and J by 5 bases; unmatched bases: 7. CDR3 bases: TGTGCCAGCAGCCCCGGGACAGGGGCCCACAATGAGCAGTTCTTC. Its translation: CASSPGTGAHNEQFF.

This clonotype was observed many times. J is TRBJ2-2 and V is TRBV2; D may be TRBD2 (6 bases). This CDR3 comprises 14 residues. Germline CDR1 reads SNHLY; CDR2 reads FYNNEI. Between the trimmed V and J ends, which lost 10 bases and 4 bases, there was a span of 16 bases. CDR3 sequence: CAKGRPSATGELFF. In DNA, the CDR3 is TGTGCCAAAGGCCGCCCTAGCGCCACCGGGGAGCTGTTTTTT.

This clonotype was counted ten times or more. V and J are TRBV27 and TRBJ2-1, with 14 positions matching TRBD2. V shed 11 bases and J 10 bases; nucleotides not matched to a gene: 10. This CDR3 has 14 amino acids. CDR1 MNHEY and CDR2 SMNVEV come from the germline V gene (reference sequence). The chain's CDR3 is CACSGLAGAREQFF. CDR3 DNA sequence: TGTGCCTGCTCGGGACTAGCGGGAGCCCGGGAGCAGTTCTTC.

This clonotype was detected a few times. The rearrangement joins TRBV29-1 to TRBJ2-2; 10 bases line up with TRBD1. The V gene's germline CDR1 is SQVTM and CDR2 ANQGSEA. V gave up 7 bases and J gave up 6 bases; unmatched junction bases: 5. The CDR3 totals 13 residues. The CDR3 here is CSAGQGDAGELFF. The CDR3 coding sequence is TGCAGCGCAGGACAGGGGGACGCCGGGGAGCTGTTTTTT.

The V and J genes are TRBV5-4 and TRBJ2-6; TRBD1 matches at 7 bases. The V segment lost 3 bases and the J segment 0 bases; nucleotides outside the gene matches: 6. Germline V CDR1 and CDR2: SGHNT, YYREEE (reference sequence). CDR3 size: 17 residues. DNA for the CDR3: TGTGCCAGCAGCTGGGGACAGCTCACCTCTGGGGCCAACGTCCTGACTTTC. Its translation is CASSWGQLTSGANVLTF.

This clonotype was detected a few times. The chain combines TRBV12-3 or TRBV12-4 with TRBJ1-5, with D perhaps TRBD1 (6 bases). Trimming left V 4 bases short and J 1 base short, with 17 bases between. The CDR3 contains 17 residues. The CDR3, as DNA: TGTGCCAGCAGTTCCATTACAGGGAGATTCAGCAATCAGCCCCAGCATTTT. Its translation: CASSSITGRFSNQPQHF.

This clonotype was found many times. CDR3 loop: CASNLAGVLNEQFF. The DNA of the CDR3 is TGTGCCAGCAATTTGGCGGGAGTCTTGAATGAGCAGTTCTTC. This chain uses TRBV6-1 with TRBJ2-1, with 7 bases that match TRBD2. This CDR3 region has 14 residues. Germline V lookup: CDR1 MNHNS, CDR2 SASEGT. With 7 bases clipped from V and 7 bases from J, the junction kept 10 bases outside the gene matches.

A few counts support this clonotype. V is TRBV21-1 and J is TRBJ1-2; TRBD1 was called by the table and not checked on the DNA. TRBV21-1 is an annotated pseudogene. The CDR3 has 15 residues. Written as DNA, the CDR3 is TGTGCCAGCACCCCCTCCGAGGGACCCCTCTATGGCTACACCTTC. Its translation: CASTPSEGPLYGYTF.

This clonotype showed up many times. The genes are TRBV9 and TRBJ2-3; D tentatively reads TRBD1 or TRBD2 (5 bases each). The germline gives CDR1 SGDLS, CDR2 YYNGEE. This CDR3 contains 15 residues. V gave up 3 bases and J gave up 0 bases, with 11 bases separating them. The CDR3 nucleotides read TGTGCCAGCAGCGCGAGGGACCGGAGCACAGATACGCAGTATTTT. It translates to CASSARDRSTDTQYF. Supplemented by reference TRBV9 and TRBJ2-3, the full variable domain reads DSGVTQTPKHLITATGQRVTLRCSPRSGDLSVYWYQQSLDQGLQFLIQYYNGEERAKGNILERFSAQQFPDLHSELNLSSLELGDSALYFCASSARDRSTDTQYFGPGTRLTVL.

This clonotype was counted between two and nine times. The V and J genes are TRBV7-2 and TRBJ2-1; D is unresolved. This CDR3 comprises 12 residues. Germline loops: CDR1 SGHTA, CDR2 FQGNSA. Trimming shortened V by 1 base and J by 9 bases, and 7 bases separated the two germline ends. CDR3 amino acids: CASSLEVPEQFF. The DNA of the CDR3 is TGTGCCAGCAGCTTAGAAGTTCCTGAGCAGTTCTTC.